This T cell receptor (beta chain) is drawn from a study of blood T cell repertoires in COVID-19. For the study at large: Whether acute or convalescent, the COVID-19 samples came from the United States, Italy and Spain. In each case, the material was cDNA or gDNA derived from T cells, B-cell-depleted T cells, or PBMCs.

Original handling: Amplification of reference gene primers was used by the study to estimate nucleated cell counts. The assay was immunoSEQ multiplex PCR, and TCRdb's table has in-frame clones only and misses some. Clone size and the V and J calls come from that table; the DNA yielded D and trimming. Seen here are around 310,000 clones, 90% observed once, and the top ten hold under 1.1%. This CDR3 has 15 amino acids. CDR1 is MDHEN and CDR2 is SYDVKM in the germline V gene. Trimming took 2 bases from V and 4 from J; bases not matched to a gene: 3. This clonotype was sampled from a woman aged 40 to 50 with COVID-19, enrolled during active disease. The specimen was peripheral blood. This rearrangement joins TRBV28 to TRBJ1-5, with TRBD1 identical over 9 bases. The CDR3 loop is CASSLPGTGNQPQHF. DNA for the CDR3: TGTGCCAGCAGTTTACCCGGGACAGGGAATCAGCCCCAGCATTTT. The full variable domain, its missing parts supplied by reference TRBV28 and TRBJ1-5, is DVKVTQSSRYLVKRTGEKVFLECVQDMDHENMFWYRQDPGLGLRLIYFSYDVKMKEKGDIPEGYSVSREKKERFSLILESASTNQTSMYLCASSLPGTGNQPQHFGDGTRLSIL.